A selection of T cell receptor beta chains follows, all from one sample in a study of cytomegalovirus exposure and HLA in healthy donors. Sequencing was performed with immunoSEQ multiplex PCR; in TCRdb, only in-frame clones are kept and a portion is missing. The sample carries some 98,000 clones, roughly a tenth recorded once. The sequencing sample was made of PBMCs. Every receptor here comes from a man aged 50 or older in good health and CMV-seropositive. Both conserved end residues are part of each CDR3.

TRBV6-1 | CASKDRGYTDTQYF
TRBV2 | CASEGARGETQYF
TRBV6-6 | CASTPGQNTDTQYF
TRBV10-2 | CASSESGGTTEAFF
TRBV10-2 | CASSSGYTEAFF
TRBV30 | CAWSRGLAAGELFF
TRBV9 | CASSVAPAGGEETQYF
TRBV5-1 | CASSNGLAGANYEQYF
TRBV6-5 | CASSDYGGSSYEQYF
TRBV14 | CASSPRQANRYEQYF
TRBV18 | CASSPLTGVREEAFF
TRBV4-1 | CASSPTGSLSGELFF
TRBV19 | CASSIPDRLRSNQPQHF
TRBV9 | CASSVDPGANTGELFF
TRBV6-1 | CASSVLSGTSSYEQYF
TRBV4-1 | CASSWQGYSDEQYF
TRBV19 | CASSHNSGANVLTF
TRBV7-9 | CASNSGLSGNYGYTF
TRBV10-3 | CAISDPDRGRGGYTF
TRBV6-5 | CASSYMAGSHEQYF
TRBV5-4 | CASSLAGTGTFAGNTIYF
TRBV7-9 | CASSPPTQVRDTQYF
TRBV4-1 | CASSQDPQLGRLAKNIQYF
TRBV5-1 | CASSPRTGIGQPQHF
TRBV9 | CASSAPRGQANTEAFF
TRBV7-9 | CARSLSGRNIQYF
TRBV28 | CASSTRQGLPSNSPLHF
TRBV15 | CATSRSTSADYEQYF
TRBV9 | CASSVSAGGHNGELFF
TRBV6-6 | CASSRSGGFDYEQYF
TRBV7-3 | CASSVNGASGTIYF
TRBV6-6 | CASSTPGTVHQPQHF
TRBV7-2 | CASSLRHGVDTQYF
TRBV14 | CASSQDRQRESGIKNIQYF
TRBV18 | CASSPLLTGSNTGELFF
TRBV5-7 | CASSPNKANYGYTF
TRBV2 | CASKRGEGAYEQYF
TRBV6-6 | CASSYSIQKETQYF
TRBV5-4 | CASSLGSSGGYNEQFF
TRBV19 | CASARDRAFNEQFF
TRBV30 | CAWSPFMNTEAFF
TRBV7-9 | CASSLVTSGRYEQFF
TRBV11-2 | CASSLDTRGPYEQYF